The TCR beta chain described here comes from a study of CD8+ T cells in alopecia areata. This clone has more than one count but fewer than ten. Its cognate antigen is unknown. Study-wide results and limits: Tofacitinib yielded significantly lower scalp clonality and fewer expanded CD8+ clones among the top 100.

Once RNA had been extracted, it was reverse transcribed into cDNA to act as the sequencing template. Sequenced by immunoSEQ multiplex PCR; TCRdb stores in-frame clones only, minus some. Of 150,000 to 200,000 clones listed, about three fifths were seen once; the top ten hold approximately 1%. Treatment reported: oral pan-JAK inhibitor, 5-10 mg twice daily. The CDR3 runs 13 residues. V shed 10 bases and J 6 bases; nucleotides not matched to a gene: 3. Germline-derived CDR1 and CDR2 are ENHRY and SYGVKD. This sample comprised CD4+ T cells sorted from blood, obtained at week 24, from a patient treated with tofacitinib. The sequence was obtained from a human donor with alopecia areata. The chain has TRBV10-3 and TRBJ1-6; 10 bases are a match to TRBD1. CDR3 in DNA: TGTGCCACGGGGACAGGGGTTAATTCACCCCTCCACTTT. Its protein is CATGTGVNSPLHF.